This T cell receptor (beta chain) was sequenced in a study of cytotoxic CD8 clonotypes in ibrutinib-treated CLL. Study background: Once patients had received a median around 12 months of treatment, range 6 to 36, response samples were obtained. Study results and caveats: A rise in clonality was seen at ibrutinib response, and a fall back toward baseline was seen at progression. Public clonotypes proved infrequent, and on treatment they shrank or remained steady.

With regard to this clone: Its antigen is currently unknown.

Data came from immunoSEQ multiplex PCR; TCRdb stores just in-frame clones and leaves some out. The sample lists 150,000 to 200,000 clones; more than 70% were seen once. The origin of this receptor is a human donor with chronic lymphocytic leukemia. Sequenced here: PBMCs, sampled at disease progression, from a patient treated with ibrutinib.

CDR3 sequence reads: CSVDRGPHGYTF. The CDR3 DNA reads TGCAGCGTGGACAGGGGGCCTCATGGCTACACCTTC. The chain is built from TRBV29-1 and TRBJ1-2; 11 bases agree with TRBD1. The germline CDR1 and CDR2 sequences are SQVTM and ANQGSEA. The V segment lost 6 bases and the J segment 6 bases; nucleotides outside the gene matches: 3. The CDR3 is 12 amino acids.